A single sample gave rise to the 7 T cell receptor beta chains below, sequenced in a study of shared clonotypes between healthy human individuals (TCRdb year 2020). The protocol used for the library was the immunoSEQ multiplex PCR assay. TCRdb carries this immuneACCESS record with in-frame sequences only. Its versions omit some clonotypes, under half of them owing to an unresolved V gene in the studies checked, with the rest unexplained. Present in this sample are 2 million to 3 million clones, 93% of which were seen just once. The ten biggest clones cover approximately 0.37% of the sample. The sample consisted of naive CD4+ T cells from PBMCs. The meaning of the sample's cell subset or site label: CD45RA+ positively selected. These receptors originate from a man younger than 35 in good health. Some clones in this sample may be carry-over from other donors' samples.

A word on this clone: The identical CDR3 is also encoded by other nucleotide sequences in the sample. The chain employs TRBV4-2 and TRBJ2-1; D uncertain. CDR1 is LGHNA, CDR2 YNFKEQ, per germline. CDR3 length: 12 residues. The V end was cut by 1 base, the J end by 4 bases, with 2 bases between. CDR3 nucleotides: TGTGCCAGCAGCCAAGTATACAATGAGCAGTTCTTC. Amino acid sequence: CASSQVYNEQFF.

The rearrangement links TRBV7-9 to TRBJ2-3, with D hard to call. This CDR3 is 17 amino acids long. Deletions cut 0 bases from V and 2 bases from J, with 15 bases between. The germline V gene has CDR1 SEHNR and CDR2 FQNEAQ (reference sequence). The CDR3 loop reads CASSLALARNPTDTQYF. The CDR3 DNA reads as TGTGCCAGCAGCTTAGCTCTGGCGCGTAATCCCACAGATACGCAGTATTTT.

CDR3 sequence (DNA): TGTGCCAGCGGTAATAGCGGGAGCTCCTACAATGAGCAGTTCTTC. It codes for CASGNSGSSYNEQFF. The chain carries TRBV5-5 and TRBJ2-1, with 9 bases identical to TRBD2. V lost 7 bases, J lost 0 bases, and 5 bases stayed unmatched. Germline V CDR1 and CDR2: SGHKS, YYEKEE (reference sequence). CDR3 length: 15 amino acids.

The chain uses TRBV18 and TRBJ2-1; 7 nucleotides line up with TRBD2. With V trimmed by 2 bases and J by 0 bases, 10 bases remained unmatched. The CDR3 covers 18 residues. Germline CDR1 reads KGHSH; CDR2 reads LQKENI. This CDR3 is CASSPSASGPFSYNEQFF. For the CDR3, the DNA is TGTGCCAGCTCACCATCTGCTAGCGGCCCTTTCTCCTACAATGAGCAGTTCTTC. Based on the CDR3 plus reference TRBV18 and TRBJ2-1, the full variable domain is NAGVMQNPRHLVRRRGQEARLRCSPMKGHSHVYWYRQLPEEGLKFMVYLQKENIIDESGMPKERFSAEFPKEGPSILRIQQVVRGDSAAYFCASSPSASGPFSYNEQFFGPGTRLTVL.

The V gene is TRBV5-6, the J gene TRBJ1-5; D unresolved. This CDR3 is built from 15 residues. V was trimmed by 4 bases and J by 4 bases, leaving 15 bases between them. The germline V gene encodes CDR1 SGHDT and CDR2 YYEEEE. As DNA, the CDR3 is TGTGCCAGCAGCGGATTAAGGACCAAGAATCAGCCCCAGCATTTT. This translates into CASSGLRTKNQPQHF.

The chain is built from TRBV5-1 and TRBJ2-1; 10 nucleotides agree with TRBD2. Germline-derived CDR1 and CDR2 are SGHRS and YFSETQ. This CDR3 is built from 15 residues. Trimming cost V 7 bases and J 3 bases; bases outside gene matches: 7. The CDR3 DNA reads as TGCGCCAGCCAAACGACTAGCGGGTACTACAATGAGCAGTTCTTC. It codes for CASQTTSGYYNEQFF.

The chain couples TRBV14 to TRBJ2-3; no clear D. V gave up 2 bases and J gave up 8 bases, with 8 bases separating them. CDR1 is SGHDN and CDR2 is FVKESK in the germline V gene. The CDR3 extends over 12 amino acids. Here the CDR3 DNA reads TGTGCCAGCAGCCAAACGTTAGCTACGCAGTATTTT. Amino acids: CASSQTLATQYF.